The rows below give T cell receptor beta chains drawn from one sample of a study of early T cells in non-severe SARS-CoV-2 infection. Each CDR3 protein is one row after TCRdb ran MiXCR on the 5' RACE reads. The table records 70,000 to 85,000 distinct CDR3 sequences, over 9% of them present only once. The sequenced material came from whole blood. The receptors come from an adult who was a healthcare worker with PCR-confirmed SARS-CoV-2 infection or an uninfected control (not recorded which). Both conserved end residues are part of each CDR3. The D gene is left open where the match is weak. Clone sizes are given selectively: once, few, many, or a class where the clone is expanded.

CDR3nt: TGCAGTGCTAGAGGTCTAGCGGATTCGGGGGAGCAGTACTTC; CDR3aa: CSARGLADSGEQYF; abundance: few; len: 14; j_gene: TRBJ2-7; v_gene: TRBV20-1; d_gene: TRBD2
CDR3nt: TGTGCCAGCGGGTGGAGCAATGAGCAGTTCTTC; CDR3aa: CASGWSNEQFF; abundance: NA; len: 11; j_gene: TRBJ2-1; v_gene: TRBV7-2; d_gene: NA
CDR3nt: TGTGCCAGTAGGACCGGGACCCTAATCACCGGGGAGCTGTTTTTT; CDR3aa: CASRTGTLITGELFF; abundance: few; len: 15; j_gene: TRBJ2-2; v_gene: TRBV19; d_gene: NA
CDR3nt: TGTGCCAGTAGTATCCCGGACGGGAGGTATGGCTACACCTTC; CDR3aa: CASSIPDGRYGYTF; abundance: many; len: 14; j_gene: TRBJ1-2; v_gene: TRBV19; d_gene: NA
CDR3nt: TGTGCTAGCAGCTTTCGGACAGCCAAAGGCACCTTC; CDR3aa: CASSFRTAKGTF; abundance: NA; len: 12; j_gene: TRBJ1-2; v_gene: TRBV7-7; d_gene: NA
CDR3nt: TGCAGCGTTGAGGAGTCCACAGATACGCAGTATTTT; CDR3aa: CSVEESTDTQYF; abundance: NA; len: 12; j_gene: TRBJ2-3; v_gene: TRBV29-1; d_gene: NA
CDR3nt: TGCGCCAGCAGTTCTACCGGGAACACTGAAGCTTTCTTT; CDR3aa: CASSSTGNTEAFF; abundance: many; len: 13; j_gene: TRBJ1-1; v_gene: TRBV10-2; d_gene: NA
CDR3nt: TGTGCCAGCAGCTCCGGGATGGTCTATAATTCACCCCTCCACTTT; CDR3aa: CASSSGMVYNSPLHF; abundance: NA; len: 15; j_gene: TRBJ1-6; v_gene: TRBV5-4; d_gene: NA
CDR3nt: TGTGCCAGCAGTTTTTCTATAGCGGGAGACAATGAGCAGTTCTTC; CDR3aa: CASSFSIAGDNEQFF; abundance: NA; len: 15; j_gene: TRBJ2-1; v_gene: TRBV12-3/TRBV12-4; d_gene: TRBD2
CDR3nt: TGTGCCTGGAGTGTCGAACACCCCTACGAGCAGTACTTC; CDR3aa: CAWSVEHPYEQYF; abundance: many; len: 13; j_gene: TRBJ2-7; v_gene: TRBV30; d_gene: NA
CDR3nt: TGCAGTGCTAGAGATGCCAGGGGGTTTTCGAACACTGAAGCTTTCTTT; CDR3aa: CSARDARGFSNTEAFF; abundance: NA; len: 16; j_gene: TRBJ1-1; v_gene: TRBV20-1; d_gene: TRBD1
CDR3nt: TGTGCCAGCAGCTTATTTGAGGACTACACCTTC; CDR3aa: CASSLFEDYTF; abundance: NA; len: 11; j_gene: TRBJ1-2; v_gene: TRBV7-9; d_gene: NA
CDR3nt: TGTGCCAGCGCAGGGACAGAAGAATCACCCCTCCACTTT; CDR3aa: CASAGTEESPLHF; abundance: many; len: 13; j_gene: TRBJ1-6; v_gene: TRBV6-6; d_gene: TRBD1
CDR3nt: TGCGCCAGCAGCCAAGAATCTGACAGGGTTCTCTCTGGAAACACCATATATTTT; CDR3aa: CASSQESDRVLSGNTIYF; abundance: few; len: 18; j_gene: TRBJ1-3; v_gene: TRBV4-1; d_gene: TRBD1
CDR3nt: TGTGCCAGCAGCTTAGGACGGTCAGATGGAAACACCATATATTTT; CDR3aa: CASSLGRSDGNTIYF; abundance: many; len: 15; j_gene: TRBJ1-3; v_gene: TRBV7-9; d_gene: NA
CDR3nt: TGTGCCAGCAGCTTATGGGGAGTCCAATCCGGGAACACCGGGGAGCTGTTTTTT; CDR3aa: CASSLWGVQSGNTGELFF; abundance: few; len: 18; j_gene: TRBJ2-2; v_gene: TRBV7-9; d_gene: NA
CDR3nt: TGTGCCAGCAGTCTGACATTCTCCCCAGATACGCAGTATTTT; CDR3aa: CASSLTFSPDTQYF; abundance: few; len: 14; j_gene: TRBJ2-3; v_gene: TRBV6-6; d_gene: NA
CDR3nt: TGCGCCAGCAGCCTTGCCGAGAATGAGCAGTTCTTC; CDR3aa: CASSLAENEQFF; abundance: many; len: 12; j_gene: TRBJ2-1; v_gene: TRBV4-3; d_gene: NA